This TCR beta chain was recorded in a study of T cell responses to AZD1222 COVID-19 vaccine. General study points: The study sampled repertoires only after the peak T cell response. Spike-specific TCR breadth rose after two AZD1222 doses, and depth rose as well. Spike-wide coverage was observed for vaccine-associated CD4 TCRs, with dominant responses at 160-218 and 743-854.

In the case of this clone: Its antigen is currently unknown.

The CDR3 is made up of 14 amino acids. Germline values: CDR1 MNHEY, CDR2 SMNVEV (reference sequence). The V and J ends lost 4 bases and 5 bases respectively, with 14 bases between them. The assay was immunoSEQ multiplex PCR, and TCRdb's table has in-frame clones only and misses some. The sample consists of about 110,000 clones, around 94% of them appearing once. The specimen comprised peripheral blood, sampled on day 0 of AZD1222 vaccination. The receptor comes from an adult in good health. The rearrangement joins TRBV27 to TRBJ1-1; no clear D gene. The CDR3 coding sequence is TGTGCCAGCAGTTCGGGCTACAGAACAACTGAAGCTTTCTTT. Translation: CASSSGYRTTEAFF.